This TCR beta chain was captured by sequencing in a study of OX40 agonist ivuxolimab in advanced cancers. Study overall: Three patients had partial responses: one hepatocellular carcinoma, two cutaneous melanoma.

Whole-study results and caveats: The study observed clonal expansion of CD4+ and CD8+ blood T cells by week 6 at 0.1 to 3.0 mg/kg. Expanded clones tended on average to be more numerous among CD8+ T cells than CD4+.

This clone turned up a few times. Antigen unknown. Patients were ruled out by autoimmune disease history or systemic immunosuppression. Assay: immunoSEQ multiplex PCR; the TCRdb copy retains only in-frame clones and omits some. The sample has approximately 70,000 clones, roughly 80% seen once. This receptor was identified in an adult with an advanced solid tumor such as melanoma, head and neck, liver or kidney cancer. Sample: CD4+ or CD8+ T cells sorted from blood, taken in a trial of the OX40 agonist ivuxolimab.

Here the CDR3 DNA reads TGTGCCAGCAGCTTCGGGGACAGGGGCTCTGGAAACACCATATATTTT. It specifies CASSFGDRGSGNTIYF. This chain joins TRBV7-8 and TRBJ1-3, with 10 bases that match TRBD1. V lost 3 bases, J lost 0 bases, and 2 bases stayed unmatched. Germline CDR1 SGHVS, CDR2 FQNEAQ. The CDR3 covers 16 residues. Complete variable domain (other parts from reference TRBV7-8 and TRBJ1-3): GAGVSQSPRYKVAKRGQDVALRCDPISGHVSLFWYQQALGQGPEFLTYFQNEAQLDKSGLPSDRFFAERPEGSVSTLKIQRTQQEDSAVYLCASSFGDRGSGNTIYFGEGSWLTVV.